Described below is a single T cell receptor (beta chain) sequence and its context. Its antigen is not known. TCRdb re-analysed the 5' RACE reads in MiXCR, keeping a single row per CDR3 protein. The table includes 580,000 or so distinct CDR3 sequences, roughly 17% detected once. Looked up from germline, CDR1 is SGHVS and CDR2 is FQNEAQ. CDR3 size: 16 residues. V was shortened by 2 bases and J by 5 bases, with 17 bases between the two germline ends. This sample was included in a study of T-cell memory formation after mild COVID-19. On the study more broadly: Each donor largely had its own TCR clusters.

General study findings and limits: Largely, contracting CD4+ clones fell within CM and EM, and contracting CD8+ clones within EMRA.

The rearrangement links TRBV7-8 to TRBJ2-3; no reliable D call. The material sequenced was PBMCs or a T cell subset sorted from them (not recorded which). This TCR derives from an adult woman who had mild COVID-19 (a few samples of this study predate the infection). Cell type and time point are not known. The CDR3 sequence is CASSLSSDGREDTQYF. Written as DNA, the CDR3 is TGTGCCAGCAGCTTATCCTCGGACGGACGTGAAGATACGCAGTATTTT.